These 10 T cell receptor beta chains were sequenced from one sample in a study of blood T cell repertoires in COVID-19 (dated by TCRdb to between 2020 and 2021). The method behind the library was the immunoSEQ multiplex PCR assay. What TCRdb holds here is the immuneACCESS table cut down to in-frame rearrangements. Part of the clones is not present; checked against another copy, under half of the missing clones reflect an unresolved V gene, and the others are unexplained. The sample table holds around 110,000 clones, of which about 80% were seen once. Less than 9% of the sample lies in the top ten. Input material: peripheral blood. The receptors come from a man aged 70-80 years with active or convalescent COVID-19.

The chain has TRBV10-3 and TRBJ2-2; 13 nucleotides match TRBD2. After removal of 8 bases from V and 5 bases from J, the junction contained 8 bases not matched to a gene. Germline loops: CDR1 ENHRY, CDR2 SYGVKD. This CDR3 is 16 amino acids long. The CDR3 coding sequence is TGTGCCATCGGGACTAGCGGGGCCCCTGGTACCGGGGAGCTGTTTTTT. Protein sequence: CAIGTSGAPGTGELFF.

The rearrangement links TRBV28 to TRBJ1-2; D uncertain. The CDR3 spans 12 residues. The germline V gene has CDR1 MDHEN and CDR2 SYDVKM. V was trimmed by 3 bases and J by 0 bases, leaving 2 bases between them. The CDR3 nucleotides read TGTGCCAGCAGTTTCTCTAACTATGGCTACACCTTC. It is translated as CASSFSNYGYTF.

The genes are TRBV6-2 or TRBV6-3 and TRBJ2-2; TRBD1 might be the D (5 bases). This CDR3 has 17 residues. Germline V gene lookup returns CDR1 MNHEY and CDR2 SVGEGT. V gave up 0 bases and J gave up 6 bases, with 17 bases separating them. This chain's CDR3 is CASSYSHWAGRAGELFF. In DNA form, the CDR3 reads TGTGCCAGCAGTTACTCTCACTGGGCAGGGCGCGCCGGGGAGCTGTTTTTT.

This clone was recorded at least ten times. V is TRBV18 and J is TRBJ1-2; the D gene is possibly TRBD1 (6 bases). The CDR3 spans 14 residues. Trimming took 6 bases from V and 3 from J, leaving 14 bases between them. Germline V lookup: CDR1 KGHSH, CDR2 LQKENI. The CDR3 DNA follows: TGTGCCAGCTCTCCCCGGGGGGGCTACTATGGCTACACCTTC. This translates into CASSPRGGYYGYTF.

The chain uses TRBV5-8 and TRBJ2-7; 7 bases line up with TRBD1. Germline loops: CDR1 SGHTS, CDR2 YDEGEE. This CDR3 is 13 amino acids long. The ends lost 5 bases at V and 2 bases at J; junction bases unmatched: 4. The CDR3 loop is CASRWTGAYEQYF. The CDR3 coding sequence is TGTGCCAGCAGGTGGACAGGTGCCTACGAGCAGTACTTC.

The chain couples TRBV7-9 to TRBJ2-5; the match to TRBD1 covers 8 bases. Per germline, CDR1 SEHNR and CDR2 FQNEAQ (reference sequence). The CDR3 has 14 amino acids. Trimming took 5 bases from V and 4 from J; bases not matched to a gene: 6. CDR3 bases: TGTGCCAGCAGCGCGGACAGGGTTGGAGAGACCCAGTACTTC. This sequence encodes CASSADRVGETQYF.

The chain couples TRBV6-5 to TRBJ1-3; possibly TRBD1 for D (6 bases). The V gene lost 8 bases and the J gene lost 4 bases, with 12 bases spanning the gap. The CDR3 extends over 13 amino acids. Germline loops: CDR1 MNHEY, CDR2 SVGAGI. DNA for the CDR3: TGTGCCAGCCGGAAAACAGGGGGAAACACCATATATTTT. This codes for CASRKTGGNTIYF.

The rearrangement links TRBV5-5 to TRBJ1-1, with TRBD1 matching over 11 bases. This CDR3 is 15 amino acids long. Germline trimming cut 6 bases from V and 5 bases from J; bases unmatched to any gene: 9. Germline CDR1 SGHKS, CDR2 YYEKEE (reference sequence). The CDR3 protein is CASNPTGTGGTEAFF. CDR3 DNA sequence: TGTGCCAGCAACCCTACCGGGACAGGGGGAACTGAAGCTTTCTTT.

The V call is TRBV6-5, the J call TRBJ2-5; maybe TRBD2 (5 bases). With 6 bases removed from V and 2 bases from J, the gap between germline ends came to 16 bases. The CDR3 consists of 15 residues. Germline-derived CDR1 and CDR2 are MNHEY and SVGAGI. The CDR3 spells CASSGVVGIQETQYF. CDR3 in DNA: TGTGCCAGCAGCGGGGTGGTGGGCATACAAGAGACCCAGTACTTC.

The rearrangement joins TRBV28 to TRBJ1-2, with D possibly being TRBD1 (6 bases). This CDR3 spans 13 amino acids. In germline, CDR1 is MDHEN, CDR2 SYDVKM. Trimming removed 9 bases from V and 6 bases from J, with 17 bases in between. The CDR3 sequence is CASRTDGYDGYTF. CDR3 DNA: TGTGCCAGTCGGACAGACGGATATGATGGCTACACCTTC.